What follows are 19 T cell receptor beta chains derived from one specimen sequenced in a study of blood T cell repertoires in COVID-19. The protocol was immunoSEQ multiplex PCR, while the TCRdb copy is restricted to in-frame clones and leaves out a portion. This sample has about 320,000 clones; approximately 88% occur once, and the top ten carry roughly 1.7%. The sequenced sample consisted of peripheral blood. These receptors were obtained from a woman aged 25 to 39 with COVID-19, enrolled during active disease.

The CDR3 loop is CASSPLGTGGYEQYF. The CDR3 DNA follows: TGCGCCAGCAGCCCCCTTGGGACAGGAGGATACGAGCAGTACTTC. The V gene is TRBV4-1, the J gene TRBJ2-7; 8 nucleotides line up with TRBD1. Germline CDR1 is MGHRA and CDR2 is YSYEKL. The CDR3 covers 15 residues. V lost 4 bases, J lost 4 bases, and 9 bases stayed unmatched.

J is TRBJ2-7 and V is TRBV7-8, with D perhaps TRBD1 (6 bases). CDR3 length: 14 amino acids. Germline V lookup: CDR1 SGHVS, CDR2 FQNEAQ. Trimming pared 5 bases from V and 3 bases from J, leaving 14 bases between. The CDR3 is CASSEPGQSYEQYF. The CDR3 DNA is TGTGCCAGCAGCGAACCGGGACAAAGCTACGAGCAGTACTTC.

J is TRBJ1-2 and V is TRBV6-5; 7 bases are shared with TRBD1. CDR1 MNHEY and CDR2 SVGAGI come from the germline V gene. This CDR3 comprises 14 residues. Losses at the gene ends were 5 bases for V and 5 bases for J; bases not matched to a gene: 8. The CDR3 sequence is CASSTVTGPYGYTF. In nucleotides, the CDR3 is TGTGCCAGCAGTACAGTGACAGGGCCTTATGGCTACACCTTC.

Here the CDR3 DNA reads TGCGCCAGCAGCCCTGCTACAGGGTTGGGAGAAGAGACCCAGTACTTC. As protein: CASSPATGLGEETQYF. The rearrangement uses TRBV5-1 and TRBJ2-5, with a possible D match to TRBD1 (6 bases). The germline V and J ends were trimmed by 4 bases and 3 bases, with 19 bases remaining between them. Germline loops: CDR1 SGHRS, CDR2 YFSETQ. The CDR3 contains 16 residues.

The chain recombines TRBV5-3 with TRBJ1-2; 7 bases align to TRBD1. TRBV5-3 falls under the ORF class, with uncertain function. CDR3 length equals 15 residues. V gave up 4 bases and J gave up 0 bases; unmatched junction bases: 6. The CDR3 protein is CARSTTGTPNYGYTF. CDR3 DNA: TGTGCCAGAAGCACGACAGGGACCCCTAACTATGGCTACACCTTC.

J is TRBJ1-3 and V is TRBV11-2, with TRBD1 matching 9 bases. This CDR3 spans 17 amino acids. J gave up 2 bases and V 0 bases, and 5 bases lay outside the gene matches. Germline V lookup: CDR1 SGHAT, CDR2 FQNNGV. For the CDR3, the DNA is TGTGCCAGCAGCTTAGATCGGGGACAGGGTGCTGGAAACACCATATATTTT. Its translation is CASSLDRGQGAGNTIYF.

V usage is TRBV5-5 and J usage is TRBJ2-1; TRBD1 aligns across 8 bases. This CDR3 spans 15 amino acids. Per germline, CDR1 SGHKS and CDR2 YYEKEE (reference sequence). The V and J ends lost 1 base and 4 bases, in that order; junction bases with no gene match: 4. The CDR3 protein is CASSLNRGTYNEQFF. CDR3 DNA: TGTGCCAGCAGCTTGAACAGGGGGACTTACAATGAGCAGTTCTTC.

This chain connects TRBV7-9 to TRBJ1-1; D gene ambiguous. This CDR3 spans 13 amino acids. Trimming cost V 8 bases and J 5 bases, with 15 bases left between them. Germline V lookup: CDR1 SEHNR, CDR2 FQNEAQ (reference sequence). The CDR3 nucleotides read TGTGCCAGCCAAGGGCCGCGGGCGACTGAAGCTTTCTTT. Translated: CASQGPRATEAFF. Full variable domain (rest looked up from reference TRBV7-9 and TRBJ1-1): DTGVSQNPRHKITKRGQNVTFRCDPISEHNRLYWYRQTLGQGPEFLTYFQNEAQLEKSRLLSDRFSAERPKGSFSTLEIQRTEQGDSAMYLCASQGPRATEAFFGQGTRLTVV.

V usage is TRBV9 and J usage is TRBJ1-6; TRBD1 agrees at 8 bases. V dropped 5 bases and J dropped 7; count of bases not matched to a gene: 14. The germline V gene encodes CDR1 SGDLS and CDR2 YYNGEE. The CDR3 contains 17 residues. The CDR3 sequence: CASSGTGTGAPNSPLHF. The CDR3 DNA reads as TGTGCCAGCAGTGGAACCGGGACAGGAGCGCCAAATTCACCCCTCCACTTT.

The chain carries TRBV12-3 or TRBV12-4 and TRBJ1-4; 9 bases match TRBD1. This CDR3 is 13 amino acids long. J was trimmed by 6 bases and V by 8 bases; bases with no gene match: 4. The DNA of the CDR3 is TGTGCCAGCGGAGACAGGGGGTATGAAAAACTGTTTTTT. Translated: CASGDRGYEKLFF.

This clone occurred once. V and J are TRBV4-2 and TRBJ2-2; 12 positions agree with TRBD2. Losses at the gene ends were 4 bases for V and 7 bases for J; bases not matched to a gene: 16. The CDR3 contains 19 residues. Germline V gene data show CDR1 as LGHNA and CDR2 as YNFKEQ. This CDR3 is CASSPRLDSTSGGFGELFF. CDR3 nucleotide sequence: TGTGCCAGCAGCCCTCGCCTAGACTCGACTAGCGGGGGTTTCGGGGAGCTGTTTTTT.

The chain joins TRBV18 to TRBJ2-3, with 7 bases aligning to TRBD1. The CDR3 length is 16 residues. The ends lost 2 bases at V and 3 bases at J; junction bases unmatched: 8. Germline V CDR1 and CDR2: KGHSH, LQKENI. CDR3 amino acids: CASSPGRGLGTDTQYF. CDR3 bases: TGTGCCAGCTCACCAGGAAGGGGGCTAGGGACAGATACGCAGTATTTT.

This clone was counted a few times. This chain connects TRBV2 to TRBJ1-4, with TRBD1 identical over 7 bases. J lost 7 bases, V lost 0 bases, and 11 bases had no gene match. CDR3 length equals 17 residues. CDR1 and CDR2 from the germline V gene are SNHLY and FYNNEI. The CDR3 DNA follows: TGTGCCAGCAGTGAAGCAACAGGTCATCAGGGGGGTGAAAAACTGTTTTTT. It is translated as CASSEATGHQGGEKLFF.

CDR3 in DNA: TGTGCCAGCAGCTTGATCGACAAGAACTATGGCTACACCTTC. Translation gives CASSLIDKNYGYTF. The chain combines TRBV7-9 with TRBJ1-2; D gene ambiguous. There are 14 residues in the CDR3. The ends were cut back, 3 bases at V and 2 bases at J, with 10 bases in the middle. CDR1 is SEHNR, CDR2 FQNEAQ, per germline (reference sequence).

The chain carries TRBV7-9 and TRBJ2-1; 11 nucleotides match TRBD2. The V segment lost 5 bases and the J segment 7 bases; nucleotides outside the gene matches: 10. This CDR3 comprises 16 residues. Germline values: CDR1 SEHNR, CDR2 FQNEAQ (reference sequence). The CDR3 spells CASSALLAGAWNEQFF. CDR3 bases: TGTGCCAGCAGCGCGCTACTAGCGGGGGCCTGGAATGAGCAGTTCTTC.

V and J are TRBV2 and TRBJ1-2, with unresolved D. Germline V gene sequence: CDR1 SNHLY, CDR2 FYNNEI. This CDR3 has 12 amino acids. Trimming pared 11 bases from V and 4 bases from J, leaving 14 bases between. In DNA, the CDR3 is TGTGCCGGTCACGGAGGGTCCTATGGCTACACCTTC. This codes for CAGHGGSYGYTF. The variable domain in full, completed from reference TRBV2 and TRBJ1-2, reads EPEVTQTPSHQVTQMGQEVILRCVPISNHLYFYWYRQILGQKVEFLVSFYNNEISEKSEIFDDQFSVERPDGSNFTLKIRSTKLEDSAMYFCAGHGGSYGYTFGSGTRLTVV.

The gene calls are TRBV21-1 and TRBJ2-4; the DNA was not compared with TRBD1, the D call given in the table. TRBV21-1 is flagged as a pseudogene. This CDR3 has 13 residues. The CDR3 is CAGKGVAKNIQYF. CDR3 bases: TGTGCCGGAAAAGGGGTGGCCAAAAACATTCAGTACTTC.

The rearrangement links TRBV9 to TRBJ2-3; the D gene is possibly TRBD1 (5 bases). CDR3 length: 14 amino acids. Per the germline V gene, CDR1 is SGDLS and CDR2 is YYNGEE. The V and J ends lost 4 bases and 4 bases respectively, with 13 bases between them. CDR3 residues: CASSSTGVADTQYF. The CDR3 DNA sequence: TGTGCCAGCAGCTCCACAGGCGTTGCAGATACGCAGTATTTT.

V usage is TRBV5-1 and J usage is TRBJ1-1; TRBD1 matches at 7 bases. The ends lost 3 bases at V and 7 bases at J; junction bases unmatched: 12. The germline CDR1 and CDR2 sequences are SGHRS and YFSETQ. CDR3 length: 15 amino acids. This chain's CDR3 is CASSWGNRGANEAFF. The CDR3 DNA sequence: TGCGCCAGCAGCTGGGGGAACAGGGGCGCTAATGAAGCTTTCTTT. Variable domain in full (rest from reference TRBV5-1 and TRBJ1-1): KAGVTQTPRYLIKTRGQQVTLSCSPISGHRSVSWYQQTPGQGLQFLFEYFSETQRNKGNFPGRFSGRQFSNSRSEMNVSTLELGDSALYLCASSWGNRGANEAFFGQGTRLTVV.